This T cell receptor beta chain was recorded in a study of response to subunit inactivated influenza vaccine. In its sample, this clonotype was seen a few times. From the RT-PCR reads, TCRdb called clonotypes with MiXCR, one entry per CDR3 protein. Counted here are 500,000 to 600,000 distinct CDR3 sequences, about 17% occurring once; the ten biggest clones make up over 2.5%. CDR3 size: 16 residues. V gave up 0 bases and J gave up 9 bases; unmatched junction bases: 12. Looked up from germline, CDR1 is SGHRS and CDR2 is YFSETQ. The TCR originated in a man aged 45-69 years who received an inactivated influenza vaccine. Material: CD4+ T cells sorted from PBMCs, obtained about 24 months after vaccination. This chain links TRBV5-1 with TRBJ2-1; 7 bases align to TRBD2. The CDR3 sequence: CASSLAAGVSGGEQFF. CDR3 in DNA: TGCGCCAGCAGCTTGGCTGCGGGGGTATCGGGAGGTGAGCAGTTCTTC.